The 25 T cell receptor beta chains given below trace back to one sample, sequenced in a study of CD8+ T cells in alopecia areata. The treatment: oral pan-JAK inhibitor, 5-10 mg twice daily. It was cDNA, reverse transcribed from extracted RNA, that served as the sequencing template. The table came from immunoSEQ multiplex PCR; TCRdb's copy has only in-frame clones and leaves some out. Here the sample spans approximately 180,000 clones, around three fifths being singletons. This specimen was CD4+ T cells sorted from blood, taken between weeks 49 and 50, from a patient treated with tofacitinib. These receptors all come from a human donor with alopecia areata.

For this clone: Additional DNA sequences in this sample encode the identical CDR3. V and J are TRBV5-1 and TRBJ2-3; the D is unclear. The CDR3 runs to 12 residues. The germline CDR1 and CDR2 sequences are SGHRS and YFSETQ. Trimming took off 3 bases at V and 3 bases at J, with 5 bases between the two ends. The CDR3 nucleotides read TGCGCCAGCAGCTCATCGACAGATACGCAGTATTTT. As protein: CASSSSTDTQYF.

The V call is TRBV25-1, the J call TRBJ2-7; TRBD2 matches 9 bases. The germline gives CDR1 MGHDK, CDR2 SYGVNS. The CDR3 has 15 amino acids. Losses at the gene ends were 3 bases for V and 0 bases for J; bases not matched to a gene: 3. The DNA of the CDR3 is TGTGCCAGCAGTGAGACTAGCGGTTACTCCTACGAGCAGTACTTC. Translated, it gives CASSETSGYSYEQYF.

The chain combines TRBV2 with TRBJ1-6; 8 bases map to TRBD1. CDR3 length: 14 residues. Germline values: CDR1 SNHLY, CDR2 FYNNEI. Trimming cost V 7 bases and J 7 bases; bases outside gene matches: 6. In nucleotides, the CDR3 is TGTGCCAGCAAAAGGGACAGGACAAATTCACCCCTCCACTTT. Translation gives CASKRDRTNSPLHF.

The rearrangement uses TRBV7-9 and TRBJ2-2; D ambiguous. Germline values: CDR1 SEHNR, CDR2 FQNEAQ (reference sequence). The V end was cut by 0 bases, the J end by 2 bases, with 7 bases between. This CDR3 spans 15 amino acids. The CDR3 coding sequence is TGTGCCAGCAGCTTAGCTCCGCCAAACACCGGGGAGCTGTTTTTT. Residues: CASSLAPPNTGELFF.

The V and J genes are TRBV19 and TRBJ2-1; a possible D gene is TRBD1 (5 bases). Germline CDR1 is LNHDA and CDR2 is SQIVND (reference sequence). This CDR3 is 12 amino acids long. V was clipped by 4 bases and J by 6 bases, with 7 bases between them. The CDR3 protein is CASSSQGNEQFF. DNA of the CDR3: TGTGCCAGTAGTAGCCAGGGCAATGAGCAGTTCTTC.

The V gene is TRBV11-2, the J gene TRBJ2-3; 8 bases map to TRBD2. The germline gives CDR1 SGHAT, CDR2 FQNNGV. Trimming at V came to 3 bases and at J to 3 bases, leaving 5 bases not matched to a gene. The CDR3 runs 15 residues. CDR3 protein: CASSFSGAGTDTQYF. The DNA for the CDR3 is TGTGCCAGCAGCTTTAGCGGGGCTGGGACAGATACGCAGTATTTT. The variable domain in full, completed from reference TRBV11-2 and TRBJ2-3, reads EAGVAQSPRYKIIEKRQSVAFWCNPISGHATLYWYQQILGQGPKLLIQFQNNGVVDDSQLPKDRFSAERLKGVDSTLKIQPAKLEDSAVYLCASSFSGAGTDTQYFGPGTRLTVL.

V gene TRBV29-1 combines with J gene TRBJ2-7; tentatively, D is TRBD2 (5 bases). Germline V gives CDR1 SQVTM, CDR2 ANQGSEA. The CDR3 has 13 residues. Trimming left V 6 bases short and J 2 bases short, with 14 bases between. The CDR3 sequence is CSVATRETYEQYF. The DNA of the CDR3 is TGCAGCGTCGCAACGAGGGAAACCTACGAGCAGTACTTC.

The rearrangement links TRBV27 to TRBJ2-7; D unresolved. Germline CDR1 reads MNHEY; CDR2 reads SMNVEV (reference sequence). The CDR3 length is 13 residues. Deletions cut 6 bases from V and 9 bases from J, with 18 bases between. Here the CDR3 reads CASSSRPSRPQYF. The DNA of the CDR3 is TGTGCCAGCAGCTCAAGACCTAGTCGGCCGCAGTACTTC.

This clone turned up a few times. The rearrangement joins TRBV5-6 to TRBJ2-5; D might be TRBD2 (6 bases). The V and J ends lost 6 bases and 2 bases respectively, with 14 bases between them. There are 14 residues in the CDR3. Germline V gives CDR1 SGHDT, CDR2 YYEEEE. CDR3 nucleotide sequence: TGTGCCAGCACCCAGCCGGGACTTCAAGAGACCCAGTACTTC. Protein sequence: CASTQPGLQETQYF. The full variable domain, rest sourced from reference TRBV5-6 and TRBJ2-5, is DAGVTQSPTHLIKTRGQQVTLRCSPKSGHDTVSWYQQALGQGPQFIFQYYEEEERQRGNFPDRFSGHQFPNYSSELNVNALLLGDSALYLCASTQPGLQETQYFGPGTRLLVL.

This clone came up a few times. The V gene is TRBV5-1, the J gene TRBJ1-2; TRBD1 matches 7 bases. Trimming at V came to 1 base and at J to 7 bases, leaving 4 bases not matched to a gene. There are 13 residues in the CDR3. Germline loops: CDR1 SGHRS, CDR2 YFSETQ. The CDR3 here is CASSLTGEGGYTF. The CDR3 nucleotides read TGCGCCAGCAGCTTGACAGGGGAAGGTGGCTACACCTTC.

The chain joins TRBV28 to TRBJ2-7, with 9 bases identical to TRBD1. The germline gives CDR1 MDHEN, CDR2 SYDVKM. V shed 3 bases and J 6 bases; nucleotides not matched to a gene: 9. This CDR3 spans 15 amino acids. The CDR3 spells CASSLGGTGIIEQYF. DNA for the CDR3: TGTGCCAGCAGTTTGGGAGGGACAGGGATTATCGAGCAGTACTTC.

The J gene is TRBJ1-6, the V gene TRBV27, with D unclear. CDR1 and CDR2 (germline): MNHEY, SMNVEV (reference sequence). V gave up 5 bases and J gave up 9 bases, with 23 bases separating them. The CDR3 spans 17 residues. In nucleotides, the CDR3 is TGTGCCAGCAGTACCCCGACGGGTCCGTTGGGCGCTTCACCCCTCCACTTT. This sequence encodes CASSTPTGPLGASPLHF.

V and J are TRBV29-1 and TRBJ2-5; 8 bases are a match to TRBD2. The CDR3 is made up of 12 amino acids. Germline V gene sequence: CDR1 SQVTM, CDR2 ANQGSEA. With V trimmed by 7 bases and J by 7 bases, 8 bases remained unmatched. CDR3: CSGAGGTGTQYF. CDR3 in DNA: TGCAGCGGGGCGGGGGGAACCGGGACCCAGTACTTC. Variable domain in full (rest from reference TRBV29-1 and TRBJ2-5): SAVISQKPSRDICQRGTSLTIQCQVDSQVTMMFWYRQQPGQSLTLIATANQGSEATYESGFVIDKFPISRPNLTFSTLTVSNMSPEDSSIYLCSGAGGTGTQYFGPGTRLLVL.

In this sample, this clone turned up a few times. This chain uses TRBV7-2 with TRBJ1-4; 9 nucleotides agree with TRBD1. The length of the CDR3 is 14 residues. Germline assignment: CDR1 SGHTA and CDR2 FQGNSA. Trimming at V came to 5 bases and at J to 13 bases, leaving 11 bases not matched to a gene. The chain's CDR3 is CASSPGQGIELLFF. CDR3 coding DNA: TGTGCCAGCAGCCCAGGACAGGGGATTGAGTTACTGTTTTTT.

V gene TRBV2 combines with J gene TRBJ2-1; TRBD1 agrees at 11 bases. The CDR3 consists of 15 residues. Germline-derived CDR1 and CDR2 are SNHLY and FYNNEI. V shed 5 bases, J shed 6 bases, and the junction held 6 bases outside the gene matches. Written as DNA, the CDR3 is TGTGCCAGCAGTCGCACCGGGACAGGGGGCAATGAGCAGTTCTTC. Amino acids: CASSRTGTGGNEQFF.

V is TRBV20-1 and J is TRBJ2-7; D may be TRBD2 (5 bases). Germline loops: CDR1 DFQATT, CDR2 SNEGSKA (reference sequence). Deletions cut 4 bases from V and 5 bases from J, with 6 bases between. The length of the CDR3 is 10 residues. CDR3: CSAKEDEQYF. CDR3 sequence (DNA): TGCAGTGCTAAGGAGGACGAGCAGTACTTC.

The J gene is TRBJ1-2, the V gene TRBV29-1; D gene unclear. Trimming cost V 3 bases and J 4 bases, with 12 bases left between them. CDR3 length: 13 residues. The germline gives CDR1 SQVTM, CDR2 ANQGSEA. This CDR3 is CSVEVLTSYGYTF. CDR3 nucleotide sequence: TGCAGCGTTGAGGTTCTTACGAGCTATGGCTACACCTTC.

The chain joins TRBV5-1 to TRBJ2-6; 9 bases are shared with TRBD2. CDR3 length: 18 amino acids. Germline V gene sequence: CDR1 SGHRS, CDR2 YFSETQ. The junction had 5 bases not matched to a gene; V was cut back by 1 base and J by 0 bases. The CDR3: CASSLMGLANSGANVLTF. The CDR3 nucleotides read TGCGCCAGCAGCTTGATGGGACTAGCAAACTCTGGGGCCAACGTCCTGACTTTC.

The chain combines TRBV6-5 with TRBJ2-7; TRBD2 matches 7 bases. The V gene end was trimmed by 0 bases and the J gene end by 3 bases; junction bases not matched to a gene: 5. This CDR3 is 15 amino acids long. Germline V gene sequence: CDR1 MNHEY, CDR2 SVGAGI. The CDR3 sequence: CASSYSSSGVYEQYF. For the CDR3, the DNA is TGTGCCAGCAGTTACTCTTCCAGCGGGGTCTACGAGCAGTACTTC.

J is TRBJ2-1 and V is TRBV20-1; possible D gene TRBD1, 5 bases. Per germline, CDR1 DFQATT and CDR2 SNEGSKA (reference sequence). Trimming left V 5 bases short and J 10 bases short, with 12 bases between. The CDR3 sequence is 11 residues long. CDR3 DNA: TGCAGTGCTGTTGGGGCCTCCGAGCAGTTCTTC. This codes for CSAVGASEQFF.

This CDR3 reads CSVDTGGAYNEQFF. As DNA, the CDR3 is TGCAGCGTTGACACGGGGGGAGCCTACAATGAGCAGTTCTTC. The rearrangement joins TRBV29-1 to TRBJ2-1; the match to TRBD2 covers 7 bases. The CDR3 covers 14 residues. Losses at the gene ends were 3 bases for V and 2 bases for J; bases not matched to a gene: 4. CDR1 and CDR2 from the germline V gene are SQVTM and ANQGSEA.

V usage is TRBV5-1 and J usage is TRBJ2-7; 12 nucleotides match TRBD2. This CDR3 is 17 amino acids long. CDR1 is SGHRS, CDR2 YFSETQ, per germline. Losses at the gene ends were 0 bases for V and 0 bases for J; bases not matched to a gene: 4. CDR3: CASSLDSGLAGSYEQYF. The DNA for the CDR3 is TGCGCCAGCAGCTTGGACTCGGGACTAGCGGGCTCCTACGAGCAGTACTTC.

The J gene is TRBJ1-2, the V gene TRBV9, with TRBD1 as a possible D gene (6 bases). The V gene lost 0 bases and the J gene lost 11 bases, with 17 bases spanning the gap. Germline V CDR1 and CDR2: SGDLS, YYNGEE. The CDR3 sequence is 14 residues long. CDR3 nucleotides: TGTGCCAGCAGCGTAGAGTTCGGGGACACCCTGTACACCTTC. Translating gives CASSVEFGDTLYTF.

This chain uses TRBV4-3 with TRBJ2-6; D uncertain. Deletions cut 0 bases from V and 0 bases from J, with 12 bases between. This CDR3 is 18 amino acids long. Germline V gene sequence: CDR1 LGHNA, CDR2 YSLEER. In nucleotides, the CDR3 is TGCGCCAGCAGCCAAGATAGTACCTGGAACTCTGGGGCCAACGTCCTGACTTTC. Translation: CASSQDSTWNSGANVLTF.

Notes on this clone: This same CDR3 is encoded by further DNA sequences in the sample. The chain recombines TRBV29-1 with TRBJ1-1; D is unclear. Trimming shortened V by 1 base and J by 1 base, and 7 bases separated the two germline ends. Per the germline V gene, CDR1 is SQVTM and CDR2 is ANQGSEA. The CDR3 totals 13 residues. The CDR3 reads CSVEGRQNTEAFF. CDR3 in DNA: TGCAGCGTTGAAGGCAGACAGAACACTGAAGCTTTCTTT.